This T cell receptor (beta chain) emerged from a study of blood T cell repertoires in COVID-19. Clones were read by immunoSEQ multiplex PCR, and TCRdb kept only the in-frame ones, dropping some. The table shows 240,000 or so clones, with approximately 82% occurring only once. This clone has a handful of counts. The CDR3 length is 12 residues. This chain uses TRBV21-1 with TRBJ1-4. TRBV21-1 is annotated as a pseudogene. The clonotype was recovered from a man younger than 45 who had recovered from COVID-19. The sequenced sample consisted of peripheral blood. CDR3 sequence reads: CARGPLGEKLFF. The CDR3, as DNA: TGTGCCAGAGGTCCGCTAGGCGAAAAACTGTTTTTT.